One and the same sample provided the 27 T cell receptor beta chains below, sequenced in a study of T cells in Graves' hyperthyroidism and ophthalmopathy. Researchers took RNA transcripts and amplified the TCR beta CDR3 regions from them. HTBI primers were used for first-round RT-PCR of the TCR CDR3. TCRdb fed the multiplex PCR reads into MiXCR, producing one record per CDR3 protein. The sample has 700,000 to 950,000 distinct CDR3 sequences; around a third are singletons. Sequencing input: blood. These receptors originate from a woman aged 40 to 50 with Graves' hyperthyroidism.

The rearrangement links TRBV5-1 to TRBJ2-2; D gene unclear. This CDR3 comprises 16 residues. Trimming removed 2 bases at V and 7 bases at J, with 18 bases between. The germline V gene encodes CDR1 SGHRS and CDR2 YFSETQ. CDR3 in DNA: TGCGCCAGCAGCTTCCTAGGACCCGCTTGGGACGGGGAGCTGTTTTTT. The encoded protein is CASSFLGPAWDGELFF.

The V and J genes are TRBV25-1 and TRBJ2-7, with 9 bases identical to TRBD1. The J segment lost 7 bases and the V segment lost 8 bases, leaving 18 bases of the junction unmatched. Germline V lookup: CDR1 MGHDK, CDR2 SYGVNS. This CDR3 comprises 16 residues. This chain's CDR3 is CASSPLGGQGTREQYF. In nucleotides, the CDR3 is TGTGCCAGCTCACCATTGGGGGGACAGGGCACTCGGGAGCAGTACTTC.

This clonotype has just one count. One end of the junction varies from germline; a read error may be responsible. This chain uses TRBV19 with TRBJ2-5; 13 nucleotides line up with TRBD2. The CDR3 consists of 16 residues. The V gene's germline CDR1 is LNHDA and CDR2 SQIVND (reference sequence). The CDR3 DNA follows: TGTGCCAGTAGTAAGGGGACTAGCGGGGTACAAGAGGCCCAGTACTTC. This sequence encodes CASSKGTSGVQEAQYF.

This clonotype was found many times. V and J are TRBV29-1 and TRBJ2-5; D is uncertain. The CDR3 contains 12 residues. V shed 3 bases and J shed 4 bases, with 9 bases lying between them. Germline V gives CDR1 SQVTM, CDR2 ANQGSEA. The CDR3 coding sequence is TGCAGCGTTGAGATAGTCGGAGAGACCCAGTACTTC. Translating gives CSVEIVGETQYF.

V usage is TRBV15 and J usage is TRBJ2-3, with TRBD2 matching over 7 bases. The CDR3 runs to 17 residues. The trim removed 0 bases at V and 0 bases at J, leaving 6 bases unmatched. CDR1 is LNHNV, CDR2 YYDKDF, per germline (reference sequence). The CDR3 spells CATSRDGPAGSTDTQYF. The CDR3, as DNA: TGTGCCACCAGCAGAGATGGTCCAGCGGGGAGCACAGATACGCAGTATTTT. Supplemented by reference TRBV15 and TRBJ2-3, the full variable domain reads DAMVIQNPRYQVTQFGKPVTLSCSQTLNHNVMYWYQQKSSQAPKLLFHYYDKDFNNEADTPDNFQSRRPNTSFCFLDIRSPGLGDTAMYLCATSRDGPAGSTDTQYFGPGTRLTVL.

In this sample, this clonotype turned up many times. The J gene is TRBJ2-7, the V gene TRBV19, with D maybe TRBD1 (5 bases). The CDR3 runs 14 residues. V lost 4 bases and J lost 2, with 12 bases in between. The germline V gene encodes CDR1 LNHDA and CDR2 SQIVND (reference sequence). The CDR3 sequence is CASSNMAGTYEQYF. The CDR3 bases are TGTGCCAGTAGTAATATGGCAGGGACCTACGAGCAGTACTTC. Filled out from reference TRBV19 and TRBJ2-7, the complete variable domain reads DGGITQSPKYLFRKEGQNVTLSCEQNLNHDAMYWYRQDPGQGLRLIYYSQIVNDFQKGDIAEGYSVSREKKESFPLTVTSAQKNPTAFYLCASSNMAGTYEQYFGPGTRLTVT.

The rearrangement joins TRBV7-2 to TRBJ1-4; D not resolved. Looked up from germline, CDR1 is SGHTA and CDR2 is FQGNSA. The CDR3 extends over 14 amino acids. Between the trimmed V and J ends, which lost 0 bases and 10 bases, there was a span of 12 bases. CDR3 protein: CASSLARIGGKLFF. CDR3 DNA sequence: TGTGCCAGCAGCTTAGCGCGTATAGGTGGAAAACTGTTTTTT. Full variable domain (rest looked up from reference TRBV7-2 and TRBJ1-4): GAGVSQSPSNKVTEKGKDVELRCDPISGHTALYWYRQSLGQGLEFLIYFQGNSAPDKSGLPSDRFSAERTGGSVSTLTIQRTQQEDSAVYLCASSLARIGGKLFFGSGTQLSVL.

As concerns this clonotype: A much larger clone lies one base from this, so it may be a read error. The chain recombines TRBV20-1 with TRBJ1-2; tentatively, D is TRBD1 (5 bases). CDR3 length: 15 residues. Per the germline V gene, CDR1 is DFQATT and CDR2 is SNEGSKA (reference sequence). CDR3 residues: CSAKLDSKAFYGHTF. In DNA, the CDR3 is TGCAGTGCTAAACTCGACAGCAAGGCTTTCTATGGCCACACCTTC.

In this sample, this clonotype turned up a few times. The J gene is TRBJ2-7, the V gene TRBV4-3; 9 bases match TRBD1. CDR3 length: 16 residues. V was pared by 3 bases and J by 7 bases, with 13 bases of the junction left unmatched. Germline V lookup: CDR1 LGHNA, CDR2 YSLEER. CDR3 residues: CASSQESSGTGYEQYF. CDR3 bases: TGCGCCAGCAGCCAGGAAAGTTCCGGGACAGGGTATGAGCAGTACTTC.

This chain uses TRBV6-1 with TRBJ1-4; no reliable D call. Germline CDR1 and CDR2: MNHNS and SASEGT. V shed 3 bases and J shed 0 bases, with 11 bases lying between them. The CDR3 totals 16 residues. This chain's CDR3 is CASSDLAGATNEKLFF. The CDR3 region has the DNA TGTGCCAGCAGTGATTTAGCGGGAGCAACTAATGAAAAACTGTTTTTT.

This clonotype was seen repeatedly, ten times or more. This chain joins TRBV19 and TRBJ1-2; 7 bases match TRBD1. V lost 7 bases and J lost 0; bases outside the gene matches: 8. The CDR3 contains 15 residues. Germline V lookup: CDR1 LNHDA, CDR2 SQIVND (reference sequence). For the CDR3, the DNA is TGTGCCAGTAAAGACAGGGATTTAGCTAACTATGGCTACACCTTC. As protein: CASKDRDLANYGYTF. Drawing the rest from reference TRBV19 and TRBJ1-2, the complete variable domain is DGGITQSPKYLFRKEGQNVTLSCEQNLNHDAMYWYRQDPGQGLRLIYYSQIVNDFQKGDIAEGYSVSREKKESFPLTVTSAQKNPTAFYLCASKDRDLANYGYTFGSGTRLTVV.

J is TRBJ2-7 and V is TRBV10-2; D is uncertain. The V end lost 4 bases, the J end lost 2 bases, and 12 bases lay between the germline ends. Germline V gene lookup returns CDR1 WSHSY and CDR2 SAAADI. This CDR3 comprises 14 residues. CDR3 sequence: CASSVVGIAYEQYF. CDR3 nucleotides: TGCGCCAGCAGTGTGGTTGGGATAGCCTACGAGCAGTACTTC.

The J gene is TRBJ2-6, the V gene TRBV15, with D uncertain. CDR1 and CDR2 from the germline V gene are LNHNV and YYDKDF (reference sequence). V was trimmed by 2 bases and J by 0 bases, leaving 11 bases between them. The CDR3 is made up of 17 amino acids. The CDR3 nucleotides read TGTGCCACCAGCAGATCCGACGTCCTCTCTGGGGCCAACGTCCTGACTTTC. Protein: CATSRSDVLSGANVLTF.

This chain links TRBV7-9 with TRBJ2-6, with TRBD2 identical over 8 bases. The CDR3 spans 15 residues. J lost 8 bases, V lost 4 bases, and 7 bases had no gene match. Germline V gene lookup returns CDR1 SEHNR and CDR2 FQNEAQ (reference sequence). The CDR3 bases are TGTGCCAGCAGCTCTAGACGGGGGGGGTCCAACGTCCTGACTTTC. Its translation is CASSSRRGGSNVLTF.

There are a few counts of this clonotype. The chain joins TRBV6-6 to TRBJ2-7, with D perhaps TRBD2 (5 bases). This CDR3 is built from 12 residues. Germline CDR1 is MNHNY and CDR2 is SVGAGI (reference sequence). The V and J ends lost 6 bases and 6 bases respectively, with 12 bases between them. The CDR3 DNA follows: TGTGCCAGCAGCGACCGACGGGGCGAGCAGTACTTC. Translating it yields CASSDRRGEQYF.

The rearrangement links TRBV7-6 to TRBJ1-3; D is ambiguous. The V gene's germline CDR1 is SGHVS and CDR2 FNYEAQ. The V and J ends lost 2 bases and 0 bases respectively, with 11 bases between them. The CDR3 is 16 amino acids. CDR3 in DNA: TGTGCCAGCAGCTTAAGTATAGTAAACTCTGGAAACACCATATATTTT. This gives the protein CASSLSIVNSGNTIYF.

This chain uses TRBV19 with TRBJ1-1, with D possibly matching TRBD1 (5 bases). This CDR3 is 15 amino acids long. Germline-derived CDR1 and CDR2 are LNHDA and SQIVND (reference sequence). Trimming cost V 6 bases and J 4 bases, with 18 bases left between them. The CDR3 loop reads CASSDLGVFGTEAFF. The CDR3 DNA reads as TGTGCCAGTAGCGACTTGGGGGTTTTTGGCACTGAAGCTTTCTTT.

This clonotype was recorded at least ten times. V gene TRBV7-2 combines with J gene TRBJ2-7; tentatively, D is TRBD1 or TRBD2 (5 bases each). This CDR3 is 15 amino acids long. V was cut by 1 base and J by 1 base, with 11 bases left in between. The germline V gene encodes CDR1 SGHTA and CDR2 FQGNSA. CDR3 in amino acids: CASSLVGRDSYEQYF. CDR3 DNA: TGTGCCAGCAGCTTAGTGGGACGGGATTCCTACGAGCAGTACTTC. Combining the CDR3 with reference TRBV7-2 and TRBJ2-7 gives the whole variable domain GAGVSQSPSNKVTEKGKDVELRCDPISGHTALYWYRQSLGQGLEFLIYFQGNSAPDKSGLPSDRFSAERTGGSVSTLTIQRTQQEDSAVYLCASSLVGRDSYEQYFGPGTRLTVT.

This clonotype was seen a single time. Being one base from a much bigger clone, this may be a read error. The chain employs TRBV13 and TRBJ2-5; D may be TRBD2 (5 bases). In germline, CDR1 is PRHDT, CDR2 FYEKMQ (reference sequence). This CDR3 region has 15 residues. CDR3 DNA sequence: TGTGCCAGCAGCTTGGGTAGGACTGAGAGAGAGGCCCAGTACTTC. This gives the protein CASSLGRTEREAQYF.

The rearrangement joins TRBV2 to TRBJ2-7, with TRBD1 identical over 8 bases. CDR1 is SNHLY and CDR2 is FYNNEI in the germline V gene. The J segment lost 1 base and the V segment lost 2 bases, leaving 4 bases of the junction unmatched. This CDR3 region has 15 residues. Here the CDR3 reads CASSERGQGSYEQYF. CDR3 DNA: TGTGCCAGCAGTGAAAGAGGACAGGGTTCCTACGAGCAGTACTTC.

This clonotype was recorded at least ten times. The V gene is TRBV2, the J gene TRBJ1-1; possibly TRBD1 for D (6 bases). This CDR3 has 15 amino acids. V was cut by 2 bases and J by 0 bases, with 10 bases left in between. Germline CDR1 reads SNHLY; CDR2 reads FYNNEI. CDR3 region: CASSERGQMNTEAFF. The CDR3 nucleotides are TGTGCCAGCAGTGAACGGGGGCAGATGAACACTGAAGCTTTCTTT.

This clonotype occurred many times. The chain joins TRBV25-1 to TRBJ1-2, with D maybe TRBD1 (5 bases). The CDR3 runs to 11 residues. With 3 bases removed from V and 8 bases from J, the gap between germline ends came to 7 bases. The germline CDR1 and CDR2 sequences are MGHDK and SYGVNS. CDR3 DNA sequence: TGTGCCAGCAGTGAGGGACCCGGCTACACCTTC. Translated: CASSEGPGYTF.

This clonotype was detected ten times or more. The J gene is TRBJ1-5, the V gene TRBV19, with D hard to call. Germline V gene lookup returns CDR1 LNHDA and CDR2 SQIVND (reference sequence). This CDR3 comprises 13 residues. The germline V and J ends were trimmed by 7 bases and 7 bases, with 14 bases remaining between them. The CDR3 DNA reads TGTGCCAGTACCGAGGACGGGGTCCAGCCCCAGCATTTT. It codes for CASTEDGVQPQHF.

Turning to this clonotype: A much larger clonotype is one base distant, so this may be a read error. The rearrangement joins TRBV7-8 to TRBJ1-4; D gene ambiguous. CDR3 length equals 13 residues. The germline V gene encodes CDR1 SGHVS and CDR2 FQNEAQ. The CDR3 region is CASSYGANEKLLF. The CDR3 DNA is TGTGCCAGCAGCTACGGCGCTAATGAAAAACTGCTTTTT. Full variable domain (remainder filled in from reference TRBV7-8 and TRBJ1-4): GAGVSQSPRYKVAKRGQDVALRCDPISGHVSLFWYQQALGQGPEFLTYFQNEAQLDKSGLPSDRFFAERPEGSVSTLKIQRTQQEDSAVYLCASSYGANEKLLFGSGTQLSVL.

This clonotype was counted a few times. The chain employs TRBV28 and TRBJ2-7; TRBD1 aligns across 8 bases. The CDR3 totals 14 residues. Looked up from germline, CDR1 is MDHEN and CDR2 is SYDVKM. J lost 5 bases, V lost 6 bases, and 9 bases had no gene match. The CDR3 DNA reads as TGTGCCAGCAGCCCGGACAGGGAGGCCCACGAGCAGTACTTC. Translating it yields CASSPDREAHEQYF.

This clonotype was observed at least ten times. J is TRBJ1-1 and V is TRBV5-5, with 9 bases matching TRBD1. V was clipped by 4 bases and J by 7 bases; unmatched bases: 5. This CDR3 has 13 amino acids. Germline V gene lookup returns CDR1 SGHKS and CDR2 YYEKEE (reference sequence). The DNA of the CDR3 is TGTGCCAGCAGCCTACAGGGGGCCGGTGAAGCTTTCTTT. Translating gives CASSLQGAGEAFF.

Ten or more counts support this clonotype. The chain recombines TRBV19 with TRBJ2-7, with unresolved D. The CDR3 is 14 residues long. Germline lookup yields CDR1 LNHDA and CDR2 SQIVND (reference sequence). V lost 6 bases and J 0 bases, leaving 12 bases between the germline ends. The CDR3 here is CASRSVGSSYEQYF. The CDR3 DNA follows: TGTGCCAGTAGGTCAGTTGGCAGCTCCTACGAGCAGTACTTC.